Below, 25 T cell receptor beta chains from the same sample are listed, as sequenced in a study of Graves' ophthalmopathy and Graves' hyperthyroidism. Amplification targeted the TCR beta CDR3 regions, with RNA transcripts as the source material. Second-round multiplex PCR followed a first-round RT-PCR using HTBI primers. TCRdb recomputed calls from the multiplex PCR reads with MiXCR, one row per CDR3 protein. The data hold roughly 500,000 distinct CDR3 sequences, with 13% to 15% observed a single time. Sequenced material: blood. Receptor source: a woman under 40 with Graves' ophthalmopathy.

This clonotype has at least ten counts. The rearrangement uses TRBV6-5 and TRBJ2-5, with 12 bases aligning to TRBD2. V shed 8 bases and J 4 bases; nucleotides not matched to a gene: 5. The CDR3 has 14 amino acids. Germline CDR1 reads MNHEY; CDR2 reads SVGAGI. The CDR3 loop is CASGRLAGAETQYF. DNA of the CDR3: TGTGCCAGCGGGAGACTAGCGGGAGCAGAGACCCAGTACTTC.

This clonotype was recorded many times. The chain is built from TRBV20-1 and TRBJ2-7; 8 nucleotides align to TRBD1. With 1 base clipped from V and 4 bases from J, the junction kept 3 bases outside the gene matches. The CDR3 covers 13 residues. The germline CDR1 and CDR2 sequences are DFQATT and SNEGSKA (reference sequence). In DNA form, the CDR3 reads TGCAGTGCTAGAGGTCACAGGGGGTACGAGCAGTACTTC. The encoded protein is CSARGHRGYEQYF.

This clonotype was recorded at least ten times. The chain combines TRBV18 with TRBJ1-1; possibly TRBD1 for D (6 bases). CDR1 is KGHSH, CDR2 LQKENI, per germline. Trimming took off 0 bases at V and 11 bases at J, with 22 bases between the two ends. The CDR3 extends over 16 amino acids. CDR3 DNA sequence: TGTGCCAGCTCACCACCGCTATCGGACAGCCGAGGTTTGGCTTTCTTT. It codes for CASSPPLSDSRGLAFF.

The chain couples TRBV30 to TRBJ2-5, with D perhaps given as TRBD1 or TRBD2 (6 bases each). The CDR3 extends over 14 amino acids. V was clipped by 3 bases and J by 4 bases, with 15 bases between them. CDR1 is GTSNPN, CDR2 SVGIG, per germline (reference sequence). The CDR3 loop is CAWRDYRVGETQYF. The DNA for the CDR3 is TGTGCCTGGAGGGACTACAGGGTTGGAGAGACCCAGTACTTC.

This clonotype was seen many times. The rearrangement links TRBV27 to TRBJ1-5; D may be TRBD1 (5 bases). V dropped 0 bases and J dropped 2 bases, with 17 bases sitting between them. This CDR3 comprises 18 residues. Germline V lookup: CDR1 MNHEY, CDR2 SMNVEV (reference sequence). CDR3 sequence: CASSLSGQVSAGNQPQHF. The CDR3 DNA is TGTGCCAGCAGTTTATCGGGGCAGGTCTCCGCGGGCAATCAGCCCCAGCATTTT.

There are many counts of this clonotype. V and J are TRBV6-2 or TRBV6-3 and TRBJ2-7; 11 nucleotides line up with TRBD2. The CDR3 is 13 residues long. V was clipped by 11 bases and J by 2 bases; unmatched bases: 5. Germline CDR1 reads MNHEY; CDR2 reads SVGEGT. CDR3 bases: TGTGCCTGCACTAGCGGGAGACCCTACGAGCAGTACTTC. This codes for CACTSGRPYEQYF.

V and J are TRBV11-1 and TRBJ1-1, with a tentative D call TRBD1 (6 bases). Trimming left V 1 base short and J 3 bases short, with 18 bases between. The CDR3 sequence is 17 residues long. CDR1 is SGHAT and CDR2 is FQDESV in the germline V gene (reference sequence). The CDR3 bases are TGTGCCAGCAGCTTAGGATCGGGGGGGCGGTATGACACTGAAGCTTTCTTT. Encoded protein: CASSLGSGGRYDTEAFF.

This clonotype was found many times. The rearrangement joins TRBV12-3 or TRBV12-4 to TRBJ2-7; D may be TRBD1 or TRBD2 (5 bases each). The CDR3 extends over 13 amino acids. Trimming stripped 6 bases from V and 3 bases from J, with 12 bases between. The CDR3 DNA is TGTGCCAGCAGCCGCAGGGACCGCTACGAGCAGTACTTC. It codes for CASSRRDRYEQYF.

This clonotype was detected many times. The chain links TRBV6-1 to TRBJ1-5; maybe TRBD1 (6 bases). From germline, CDR1 is MNHNS and CDR2 SASEGT. The CDR3 runs 13 residues. Trimming cost V 6 bases and J 5 bases, with 11 bases left between them. CDR3 DNA sequence: TGTGCCAGCAGAGAACAGGGAGATCAGCCCCAGCATTTT. It is translated as CASREQGDQPQHF.

This clonotype was recorded many times. The chain employs TRBV28 and TRBJ1-2, with 7 bases identical to TRBD1. The V segment lost 5 bases and the J segment 4 bases; nucleotides outside the gene matches: 10. The germline gives CDR1 MDHEN, CDR2 SYDVKM. The CDR3 sequence is 15 residues long. The CDR3 DNA sequence: TGTGCCAGCAGTCCGAACCCGACAGGGAGCTATGGCTACACCTTC. Translated, it gives CASSPNPTGSYGYTF.

In its sample, this clonotype was seen many times. V is TRBV12-3 or TRBV12-4 and J is TRBJ2-5; D possibly uses TRBD1 or TRBD2 (5 bases each). The CDR3 has 15 amino acids. Trimming took off 6 bases at V and 0 bases at J, with 14 bases between the two ends. The CDR3 loop is CASSQVGADQETQYF. The CDR3 nucleotides are TGTGCCAGCAGCCAGGTCGGGGCGGACCAAGAGACCCAGTACTTC.

The V gene is TRBV19, the J gene TRBJ2-2, with D tentatively TRBD1 (6 bases). V lost 7 bases to trimming and J lost 1 base, with 10 bases between them. This CDR3 region has 14 residues. CDR1 and CDR2 from the germline V gene are LNHDA and SQIVND (reference sequence). CDR3 loop: CASKGRGNTGELFF. In DNA form, the CDR3 reads TGTGCCAGTAAGGGCAGGGGGAACACCGGGGAGCTGTTTTTT. Full variable domain (rest looked up from reference TRBV19 and TRBJ2-2): DGGITQSPKYLFRKEGQNVTLSCEQNLNHDAMYWYRQDPGQGLRLIYYSQIVNDFQKGDIAEGYSVSREKKESFPLTVTSAQKNPTAFYLCASKGRGNTGELFFGEGSRLTVL.

V and J are TRBV18 and TRBJ2-6; the match to TRBD2 covers 10 bases. Germline V gene lookup returns CDR1 KGHSH and CDR2 LQKENI. The ends lost 6 bases at V and 2 bases at J; junction bases unmatched: 10. The CDR3 consists of 18 residues. The chain's CDR3 is CASSPRASGRAGANVLTF. Here the CDR3 DNA reads TGTGCCAGCTCGCCTAGGGCTAGCGGGAGAGCTGGGGCCAACGTCCTGACTTTC.

This clonotype was detected only a few times. This rearrangement joins TRBV12-3 or TRBV12-4 to TRBJ1-5; 8 positions agree with TRBD1. V lost 1 base and J lost 5; bases outside the gene matches: 4. The CDR3 sequence is 15 residues long. CDR3 in amino acids: CASSLGTGNDQPQHF. Here the CDR3 DNA reads TGTGCCAGCAGTTTAGGGACAGGGAACGATCAGCCCCAGCATTTT.

This clonotype was counted at least ten times. The chain is built from TRBV28 and TRBJ2-7; TRBD1 agrees at 11 bases. The CDR3 has 16 residues. Germline CDR1 is MDHEN and CDR2 is SYDVKM. V gave up 6 bases and J gave up 4 bases; unmatched junction bases: 11. This CDR3 reads CASSLNRDRGGYEQYF. CDR3 nucleotide sequence: TGTGCCAGCAGCCTTAACCGGGACAGGGGGGGGTACGAGCAGTACTTC.

This clonotype was picked up a small number of times. The rearrangement links TRBV5-1 to TRBJ1-5; no definite D call. Trimming cost V 1 base and J 6 bases, with 8 bases left between them. Germline values: CDR1 SGHRS, CDR2 YFSETQ. CDR3 length: 13 residues. The CDR3 reads CASSLYVGQPQHF. The DNA of the CDR3 is TGCGCCAGCAGCTTGTATGTAGGTCAGCCCCAGCATTTT.

This clonotype is a singleton in its sample. The V call is TRBV6-5, the J call TRBJ2-7, with 9 bases lining up with TRBD1. The V and J ends lost 4 bases and 3 bases, in that order; junction bases with no gene match: 10. The CDR3 loop spans 16 amino acids. Germline CDR1 is MNHEY and CDR2 is SVGAGI. CDR3 sequence reads: CASSSATGTGYYEQYF. CDR3 DNA sequence: TGTGCCAGCAGTTCGGCGACCGGGACAGGGTACTACGAGCAGTACTTC.

This clonotype has at least ten counts. The chain carries TRBV7-2 and TRBJ2-7; D remains unclear. Germline loops: CDR1 SGHTA, CDR2 FQGNSA. The CDR3 contains 14 residues. V was clipped by 5 bases and J by 0 bases, with 11 bases between them. The CDR3 bases are TGTGCCAGCAGCCCCGACTTTTCCTCCTACGAGCAGTACTTC. This gives the protein CASSPDFSSYEQYF.

This chain connects TRBV20-1 to TRBJ2-7, with 7 bases aligning to TRBD2. The CDR3 contains 14 residues. J gave up 5 bases and V 2 bases, and 9 bases lay outside the gene matches. Germline V lookup: CDR1 DFQATT, CDR2 SNEGSKA (reference sequence). CDR3 coding DNA: TGCAGTGCTAGATCCGGCGGGGGAGTCCACGAGCAGTACGTC. This encodes CSARSGGGVHEQYV.

This clonotype was seen ten or more times. V gene TRBV27 combines with J gene TRBJ1-1; TRBD1 is a possible D gene (6 bases). The V end lost 4 bases, the J end lost 11 bases, and 8 bases lay between the germline ends. In germline, CDR1 is MNHEY, CDR2 SMNVEV (reference sequence). The CDR3 is 10 residues long. CDR3: CASSSGVAFF. The CDR3, as DNA: TGTGCCAGCAGTTCAGGGGTCGCTTTCTTT.

The chain employs TRBV27 and TRBJ2-7, with 9 bases identical to TRBD2. Looked up from germline, CDR1 is MNHEY and CDR2 is SMNVEV (reference sequence). V gave up 5 bases and J gave up 0 bases; unmatched junction bases: 2. This CDR3 spans 14 amino acids. CDR3 residues: CASSNSGGSYEQYF. The CDR3 DNA reads as TGTGCCAGCAGTAATAGCGGGGGCTCCTACGAGCAGTACTTC.

This clonotype was recorded many times. The genes are TRBV12-3 or TRBV12-4 and TRBJ1-5; 8 bases are a match to TRBD1. With 5 bases clipped from V and 4 bases from J, the junction kept 1 base outside the gene matches. The CDR3 is 13 amino acids. The CDR3 region is CASSHRGNQPQHF. CDR3 bases: TGTGCCAGCAGTCACAGGGGGAATCAGCCCCAGCATTTT.

This clonotype has more than one count but fewer than ten. The chain has TRBV7-9 and TRBJ2-5, with 7 bases that match TRBD2. Trimming removed 5 bases from V and 2 bases from J; junction bases left unmatched: 11. Germline V gene sequence: CDR1 SEHNR, CDR2 FQNEAQ (reference sequence). The CDR3 contains 16 residues. CDR3 nucleotide sequence: TGTGCCAGCAGCCTCAAACCGGGACTAAAACAAGAGACCCAGTACTTC. It codes for CASSLKPGLKQETQYF.

This clonotype was seen at least ten times. This chain joins TRBV2 and TRBJ2-5, with D perhaps matching TRBD1 or TRBD2 (6 bases each). Germline V gene sequence: CDR1 SNHLY, CDR2 FYNNEI. V was cut by 0 bases and J by 6 bases, with 11 bases left in between. There are 14 residues in the CDR3. The CDR3, as DNA: TGTGCCAGCAGTGAAGCGGCCGGGGGCCAGACCCAGTACTTC. Residues: CASSEAAGGQTQYF.

This sequence joins TRBV4-2 and TRBJ1-1, with D possibly TRBD1 on 5 matching bases. This CDR3 is built from 19 residues. Per the germline V gene, CDR1 is LGHNA and CDR2 is YNFKEQ. V gave up 4 bases and J gave up 4 bases, with 28 bases separating them. The CDR3 nucleotides are TGTGCCAGCAGCCCCTTAGATAGGGGCAGCCTCCGGGGAGGCACTGAAGCTTTCTTT. This gives the protein CASSPLDRGSLRGGTEAFF.